These T cell receptor beta chains were read from a single sample in a study of CXCR3-negative and CXCR3-positive naive CD8 T cells. TCRdb reprocessed the 5' RACE reads and keeps a single row for each CDR3 protein, giving no DNA. The listing contains some 130,000 distinct CDR3 sequences. What was sequenced was naive CXCR3+ CD8+ T cells from blood. The receptors were sampled from a human donor in good health. Some clones in this sample may be carry-over from other donors' samples. Each CDR3 is given with its conserved first and last residue.

j_gene,len,v_gene,CDR3aa
TRBJ2-7,15,TRBV6-2/TRBV6-3,CASTTPGTIHYEQYF
TRBJ2-5,14,TRBV12-3/TRBV12-4,CASSFGQLKETQYF
TRBJ2-7,13,TRBV21-1,CASYRKGTAILYF
TRBJ2-7,13,TRBV5-1,CASQAAGGYEQYF
TRBJ2-1,16,TRBV29-1,CSVLDPTSGTFNEQFF
TRBJ2-7,11,TRBV29-1,CSVELDYEQYF
TRBJ2-3,16,TRBV12-3/TRBV12-4,CASSLAGLAGRYTQYF
TRBJ2-4,14,TRBV4-1,CASSQVVEGISQYF
TRBJ2-1,15,TRBV10-3,CAISGERASVMEQFF
TRBJ1-1,14,TRBV27,CASSHGTANTEAFF
TRBJ1-1,15,TRBV6-6,CASSFPLKPNTEAFF